This T cell receptor beta chain was sequenced in a study of patients and donors after allogeneic stem cell transplantation. Germline V gene lookup returns CDR1 SGHRS and CDR2 YFSETQ. CDR3 length: 19 residues. Losses at the gene ends were 4 bases for V and 0 bases for J; bases not matched to a gene: 13. TCRdb processed the RT-PCR reads anew with MiXCR; each CDR3 protein has one entry. The table has roughly 960,000 distinct CDR3 sequences, about 20% seen once. The chain has TRBV5-1 and TRBJ2-1; 10 positions agree with TRBD2. The sequence was collected from a human donor who was either an allogeneic HSCT recipient or a stem cell or donor lymphocyte infusion donor (not recorded which). It is not recorded whose cells these are; they may come from a transplant donor. Sequencing used blood, either unsorted or a sorted T cell fraction (not recorded which). The CDR3 is CASSPAGLAGAPSYNEQFF. The CDR3 region has the DNA TGCGCCAGCAGCCCCGCCGGGCTAGCGGGAGCCCCCTCCTACAATGAGCAGTTCTTC.